The clone carrying this TCR beta chain appeared a few times. The data were taken from a study of T cell changes during pregnancy in multiple sclerosis. Germline V lookup: CDR1 SGHTS, CDR2 YDEGEE. Trimming removed 0 bases from V and 2 bases from J, with 9 bases in between. This CDR3 is 14 amino acids long. Repertoires were generated with immunoSEQ multiplex PCR, while TCRdb's copy carries only in-frame clones and drops some. The sample yields some 28,000 clones, under 95% seen once. The input for sequencing was CD4+ T cells from peripheral blood mononuclear cells, taken after pregnancy. The sequence was collected from a female donor with multiple sclerosis, enrolled in a pregnancy study. The rearrangement joins TRBV5-8 to TRBJ2-7; D ambiguous. This CDR3 reads CASSLGDTAYEQYF. For the CDR3, the DNA is TGTGCCAGCAGCTTGGGTGACACCGCCTACGAGCAGTACTTC.